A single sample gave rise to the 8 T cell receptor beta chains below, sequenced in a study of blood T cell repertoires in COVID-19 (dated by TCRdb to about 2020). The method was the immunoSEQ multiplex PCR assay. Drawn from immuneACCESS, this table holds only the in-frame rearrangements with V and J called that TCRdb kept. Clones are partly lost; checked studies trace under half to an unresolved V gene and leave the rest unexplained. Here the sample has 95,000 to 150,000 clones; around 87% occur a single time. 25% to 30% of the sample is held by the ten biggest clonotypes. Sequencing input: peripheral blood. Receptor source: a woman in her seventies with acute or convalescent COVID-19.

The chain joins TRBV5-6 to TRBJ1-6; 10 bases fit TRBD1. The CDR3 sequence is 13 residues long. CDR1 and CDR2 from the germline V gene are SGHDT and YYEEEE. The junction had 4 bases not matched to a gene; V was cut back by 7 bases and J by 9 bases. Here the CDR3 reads CASRRTGGSPLHF. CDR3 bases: TGTGCCAGCCGCCGGACAGGGGGTTCACCCCTCCACTTT.

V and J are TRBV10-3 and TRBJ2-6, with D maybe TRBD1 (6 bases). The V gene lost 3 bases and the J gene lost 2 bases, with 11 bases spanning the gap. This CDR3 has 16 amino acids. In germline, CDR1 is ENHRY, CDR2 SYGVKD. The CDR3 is CAISDSGGAGANVLTF. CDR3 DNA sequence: TGTGCCATCAGTGACTCTGGGGGCGCTGGGGCCAACGTCCTGACTTTC.

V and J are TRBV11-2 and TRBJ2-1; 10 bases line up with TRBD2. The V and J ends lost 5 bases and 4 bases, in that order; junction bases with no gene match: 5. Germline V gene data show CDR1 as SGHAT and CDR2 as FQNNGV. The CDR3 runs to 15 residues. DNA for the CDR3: TGTGCCAGCAGCCCACTAGCGGGGAGTTACAATGAGCAGTTCTTC. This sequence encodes CASSPLAGSYNEQFF.

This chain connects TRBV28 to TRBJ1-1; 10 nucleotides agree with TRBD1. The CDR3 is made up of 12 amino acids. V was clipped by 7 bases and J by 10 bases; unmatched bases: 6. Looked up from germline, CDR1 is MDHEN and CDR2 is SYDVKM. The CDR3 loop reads CASTDRGHGAFF. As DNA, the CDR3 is TGTGCCAGCACCGACAGGGGGCACGGAGCTTTCTTT.

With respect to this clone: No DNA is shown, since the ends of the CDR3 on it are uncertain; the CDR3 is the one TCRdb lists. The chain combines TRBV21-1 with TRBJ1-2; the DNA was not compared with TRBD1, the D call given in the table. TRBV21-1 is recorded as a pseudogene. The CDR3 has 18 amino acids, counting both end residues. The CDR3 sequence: CASSKSELWGQGARGYTF.

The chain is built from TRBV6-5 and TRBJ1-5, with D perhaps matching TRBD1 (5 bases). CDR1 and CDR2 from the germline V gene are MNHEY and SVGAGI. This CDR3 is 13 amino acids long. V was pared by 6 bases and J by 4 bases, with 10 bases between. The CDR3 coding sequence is TGTGCCAGCAGGACAGCAAATAATCAGCCCCAGCATTTT. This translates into CASRTANNQPQHF.

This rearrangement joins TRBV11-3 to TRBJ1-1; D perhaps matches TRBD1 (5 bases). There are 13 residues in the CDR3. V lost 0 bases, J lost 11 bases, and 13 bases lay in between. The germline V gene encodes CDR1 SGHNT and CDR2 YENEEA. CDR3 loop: CASSLDKQVSAFF. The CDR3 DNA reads TGTGCCAGCAGCTTAGATAAACAGGTTTCGGCTTTCTTT.

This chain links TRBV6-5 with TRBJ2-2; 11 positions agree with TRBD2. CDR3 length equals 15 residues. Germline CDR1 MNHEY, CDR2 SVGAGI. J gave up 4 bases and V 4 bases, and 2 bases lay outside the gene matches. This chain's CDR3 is CASSSTSGGTGELFF. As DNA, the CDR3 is TGTGCCAGCAGTTCAACTAGCGGGGGCACCGGGGAGCTGTTTTTT.